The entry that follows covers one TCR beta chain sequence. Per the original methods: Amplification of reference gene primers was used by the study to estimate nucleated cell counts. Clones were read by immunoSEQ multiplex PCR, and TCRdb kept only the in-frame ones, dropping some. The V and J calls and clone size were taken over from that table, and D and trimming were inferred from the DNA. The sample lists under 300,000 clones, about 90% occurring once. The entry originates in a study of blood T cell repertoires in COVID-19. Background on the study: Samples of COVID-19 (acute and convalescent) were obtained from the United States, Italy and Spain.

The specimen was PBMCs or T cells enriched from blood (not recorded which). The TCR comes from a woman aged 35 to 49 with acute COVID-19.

The CDR3 DNA is TGCGCCAGCAGTGATACAGGGGCTTATTCTGGAAACACCATATATTTT. It encodes CASSDTGAYSGNTIYF. The genes are TRBV10-1 and TRBJ1-3; TRBD1 matches 7 bases. Germline-derived CDR1 and CDR2 are WNHNN and SYGVQD (reference sequence). The CDR3 spans 16 residues. Trimming took 3 bases from V and 1 from J; bases not matched to a gene: 6.